This paragraph covers one T cell receptor (beta chain) sequence. Its antigen is as yet unknown. This sample is drawn from a study of T-cell reconstitution after alpha-beta-depleted transplantation in children. Whole-study results and caveats: Surviving recipient cells, namely T cells and thymic progenitors, were the source of high day-60 TCRbeta diversity in some patients. Several hundred expanded graft clones reportedly supplied alpha-beta T cells about two months after transplant. It was newly produced T cells that mostly accounted for T-cell counts and diversity one year after transplant.

The TCRbeta library incorporated unique molecular identifiers. A single record per CDR3 protein comes from TCRdb applying MiXCR to the PCR reads. The profile shows a few hundred thousand distinct CDR3 sequences, 25% to 30% of them singletons. Germline CDR1 SGHRS, CDR2 YFSETQ. V trimming: 2 bases; J trimming: 0 bases; junction bases outside the gene matches: 5. This CDR3 is built from 16 residues. The receptor comes from a boy in the first two years of life with Wiskott-Aldrich syndrome, due to receive a stem cell transplant. The source was PBMCs, collected before TCRalphabeta/CD19-depleted stem cell transplant. The rearrangement links TRBV5-1 to TRBJ2-7; 10 nucleotides align to TRBD2. Here the CDR3 DNA reads TGCGCCAGCAGCTTAGTAGCGGGAGGTAGCTCCTACGAGCAGTACTTC. Translated: CASSLVAGGSSYEQYF.